These T cell receptor beta chains were read from a single sample in a study of technical replicates of blood from a few donors. Method: immunoSEQ multiplex PCR; TCRdb's copy keeps in-frame clones and lacks some. The table has 65,000 to 90,000 clones, approximately 86% seen once. The sequencing sample was made of PBMCs. Source of these receptors: a human donor in good health. Some clones in this sample may be carry-over from other donors' samples. CDR3s include the opening cysteine and the closing phenylalanine or tryptophan. The D gene is left open where the match is weak. Clone size appears in some rows only: once, few, many, or a class for an expanded clone.

TRBV19	-	TRBD2	TRBJ2-1	TGTGCCAGCATGGGGGGGCAACTAGCGGGTGCCTACAATGAGCAGTTCTTC	CASMGGQLAGAYNEQFF
TRBV6-5	-	TRBD2	TRBJ2-1	TGTGCCAGCAGCCTTCCTAGCGGAGCGGGCAATGAGCAGTTCTTC	CASSLPSGAGNEQFF
TRBV15	few	-	TRBJ2-3	TGTGCCACCAGCAGAGTTCAGGGGTTTACAGATACGCAGTATTTT	CATSRVQGFTDTQYF
TRBV19	-	-	TRBJ1-2	TGTGCCAGTAGCCACGTGAACTGGGGAGAGGGCTACACCTTC	CASSHVNWGEGYTF
TRBV29-1	few	-	TRBJ1-1	TGCAGCGTTGGACTACAGGGGAACACTGAAGCTTTCTTT	CSVGLQGNTEAFF
TRBV4-2	-	-	TRBJ2-1	TGTGCCAGCAGCCAAGTGGGAGGAAATGAGCAGTTCTTC	CASSQVGGNEQFF
TRBV5-1	-	TRBD1	TRBJ1-5	TGCGCCAGCAGCTCGGACGGGACAGCTGGTCAGCCCCAGCATTTT	CASSSDGTAGQPQHF
TRBV30	-	-	TRBJ1-3	TGTGCCTGGAGTGTACCATGGAGGGGTTTCTCCTCTGGAAACACCATATATTTT	CAWSVPWRGFSSGNTIYF
TRBV18	-	TRBD1	TRBJ1-2	TGTGCCAGCTCATATTTCTCTCCAGGGGGCCATAACTATGGCTACACCTTC	CASSYFSPGGHNYGYTF
TRBV7-2	-	-	TRBJ1-2	TGTGCCACCAGAGAGAGCTATGGCTACACCTTC	CATRESYGYTF
TRBV18	-	TRBD1	TRBJ1-1	TGTGCCAGCTCGGGCGGGACAGGGGCGAACACTGAAGCTTTCTTT	CASSGGTGANTEAFF
TRBV6-1	-	TRBD2	TRBJ2-2	TGTGCCAGCAGTGTAAGCGGGGGGGCCGGGGAGCTGTTTTTT	CASSVSGGAGELFF
TRBV27	-	TRBD1	TRBJ2-7	TGTGCCAGCAGTGACAGGGCCCGACCCTACGAGCAGTACTTC	CASSDRARPYEQYF
TRBV7-8	-	TRBD1	TRBJ2-7	TGTGCCAGCAGCCGCAGGGGGACCTACGAGCAGTACTTC	CASSRRGTYEQYF
TRBV7-9	-	TRBD1	TRBJ1-3	TGTGCCAGCAACAAAGGAACAGGGGCTTCTGGAAACACCATATATTTT	CASNKGTGASGNTIYF
TRBV5-6	-	-	TRBJ1-1	TGTGCCAGCAGCTTGGCCCATGGAGGGAACACTGAAGCTTTCTTT	CASSLAHGGNTEAFF
TRBV10-3	-	TRBD1	TRBJ1-1	TGTGCCATGGGACAGGAACCAACTGAAGCTTTCTTT	CAMGQEPTEAFF
TRBV4-3	-	-	TRBJ2-1	TGCGCCAGCAGCCAAGCGTATACATCCCACAATGAGCAGTTCTTC	CASSQAYTSHNEQFF
TRBV20-1	-	-	TRBJ1-2	TGCAGTGTGGACTTCTTCTATGGCTACACCTTC	CSVDFFYGYTF
TRBV7-2	-	-	TRBJ2-6	TGTGCCAGCAGCTTGAGGGCAGCAGATAGGACTGGGGCCAACGTCCTGACTTTC	CASSLRAADRTGANVLTF
TRBV11-1	-	TRBD1	TRBJ1-1	TGTGCCAGCAGCTTAGTTAGGACAGGGGGTAAGAACACTGAAGCTTTCTTT	CASSLVRTGGKNTEAFF
TRBV7-8	once	-	TRBJ2-5	TGTGCCAGCGGATACGACTGGTCGCGGACCCAGTACTTC	CASGYDWSRTQYF
TRBV29-1	once	-	TRBJ1-2	TGCAGCGTTTTTGCGTATGGCTACACCTTC	CSVFAYGYTF
TRBV18	-	TRBD2	TRBJ2-1	TGTGCCAGCTCATCCCCTAGCGGGGGGTACTCCAATGAGCAGTTCTTC	CASSSPSGGYSNEQFF
TRBV19	-	TRBD1	TRBJ2-7	TGTGCCAGTAGTCCGCCGACAGGGGCGGCCGAGCAGTACTTC	CASSPPTGAAEQYF
TRBV5-4	-	-	TRBJ1-2	TGTGCCAGCAGCCCACAGTCCAACTATGGCTACACCTTC	CASSPQSNYGYTF
TRBV11-3	-	-	TRBJ2-7	TGTGCCAGCAGCCCTAGGGACACCCACGAGCAGTACTTC	CASSPRDTHEQYF
TRBV5-1	-	-	TRBJ2-7	TGCGCCAGCAGCTTGGTGTACAGGGCTAACTCCGAGCAGTACTTC	CASSLVYRANSEQYF
TRBV4-1	-	TRBD1	TRBJ1-2	TGCGCCAGCAGCCAAGATGGAGGACAGGGGGCCTTAGGCTACACCTTC	CASSQDGGQGALGYTF
TRBV7-9	few	-	TRBJ2-1	TGTGCCAGCAGCTTGACAGGTGACAATGAGCAGTTCTTC	CASSLTGDNEQFF
TRBV7-8	once	TRBD1	TRBJ1-2	TGTGCCAGCAGCAAGGACAGGGGGCACGGTGGCTACACCTTC	CASSKDRGHGGYTF
TRBV19	-	-	TRBJ2-2	TGTGCCAGTAGTATCACAGGGACCACCGGGGAGCTGTTTTTT	CASSITGTTGELFF
TRBV9	-	-	TRBJ1-1	TGTGCCAGCAGCGTACGGACAACCACTGAAGCTTTCTTT	CASSVRTTTEAFF
TRBV9	few	-	TRBJ2-5	TGTGCCAGCAGCGCTGCACCCGCGGAGACCCAGTACTTC	CASSAAPAETQYF
TRBV29-1	-	-	TRBJ2-1	TGCAGCGTTGAAGATCTTCGGCGGGGGCAGTTCTTC	CSVEDLRRGQFF
TRBV15	-	TRBD1	TRBJ1-2	TGTGCCACCAGCCTCCGGGACAGGGACTATGGCTACACCTTC	CATSLRDRDYGYTF
TRBV7-3	-	-	TRBJ1-2	TGTGCCAGCAGCCGCTACCTTGACCAGGAACTCTTCTTC	CASSRYLDQELFF
TRBV2	-	TRBD2	TRBJ2-5	TGTGCCAGCAAATCGCGGGGGGGGAAAGAGACCCAGTACTTC	CASKSRGGKETQYF
TRBV4-2	-	-	TRBJ1-2	TGTGCCAGCAGCCACCTCAGACAGGCCAGTGGCTACACCTTC	CASSHLRQASGYTF
TRBV2	-	-	TRBJ2-3	TGTGCCAGCAAGGCGGAATTTGGGACAGATACGCAGTATTTT	CASKAEFGTDTQYF
TRBV7-9	many	-	TRBJ2-2	TGTGCCACCTGGGGTCTCAGGGGAAAAAGTCCCGGGGAGCTGTTTTTT	CATWGLRGKSPGELFF
TRBV11-1	-	TRBD1	TRBJ1-1	TGTGCCAGCAGCCCGCGGACAGGGTGGAACACTGAAGCTTTCTTT	CASSPRTGWNTEAFF
TRBV10-3	-	-	TRBJ2-7	TGTGCCATCGGGCAGGGCTCCTACGAGCAGTACTTC	CAIGQGSYEQYF